The 5 T cell receptor beta chains given below trace back to one sample, sequenced in a study of blood T cell repertoires in COVID-19. Measured with immunoSEQ multiplex PCR; TCRdb has only the in-frame clones, and not every one. This table has roughly 350,000 clones, under 95% appearing once. Sequenced input: peripheral blood. These receptors came from a woman aged 18 to 35 who had recovered from COVID-19.

This clone was counted a single time. The rearrangement joins TRBV2 to TRBJ2-7; 8 nucleotides match TRBD2. The CDR3 totals 13 residues. V was clipped by 7 bases and J by 7 bases; unmatched bases: 9. The V gene's germline CDR1 is SNHLY and CDR2 FYNNEI. CDR3 sequence: CASKPSGLREQYV. The CDR3 nucleotides read TGTGCCAGCAAACCTAGCGGGCTCCGGGAGCAGTACGTC.

The chain recombines TRBV6-5 with TRBJ2-7, with 11 positions matching TRBD2. Germline trimming cut 11 bases from V and 0 bases from J; bases unmatched to any gene: 6. This CDR3 region has 14 residues. The germline V gene encodes CDR1 MNHEY and CDR2 SVGAGI. CDR3 residues: CAGGGTSGSYEQYV. The CDR3 bases are TGTGCCGGGGGGGGGACTAGCGGCTCCTACGAGCAGTACGTC.

The table lists this clone with a few counts. This sequence joins TRBV6-2 or TRBV6-3 and TRBJ1-1; the D gene is possibly TRBD1 (5 bases). Germline V gene lookup returns CDR1 MNHEY and CDR2 SVGEGT. V was pared by 4 bases and J by 3 bases, with 18 bases between. The CDR3 has 16 residues. This chain's CDR3 is CASSSSGKSLDTEAFF. The CDR3 nucleotides are TGTGCCAGCAGTTCTTCAGGGAAGAGTCTGGACACTGAAGCTTTCTTT.

This rearrangement joins TRBV9 to TRBJ2-3, with TRBD2 as a possible D gene (5 bases). V lost 4 bases, J lost 4 bases, and 10 bases lay in between. Germline V gene sequence: CDR1 SGDLS, CDR2 YYNGEE. The length of the CDR3 is 13 residues. The CDR3 bases are TGTGCCAGCAGCTCCCCGAGGGCAGATACGCAGTATTTT. As protein: CASSSPRADTQYF.

The gene calls are TRBV21-1 and TRBJ2-7; the D call of TRBD1 is as the table states it, not checked on the DNA. TRBV21-1 is recorded as a pseudogene. The length of the CDR3 is 15 residues. Here the CDR3 DNA reads TGTGCCAGCAGCTTGCAGACAGGGGATTCCTACGAGCAGTACGTC. It translates to CASSLQTGDSYEQYV.